One T cell receptor beta chain is described in this entry. The CDR3 has 14 amino acids. V lost 6 bases and J 2 bases, leaving 13 bases between the germline ends. The germline V gene encodes CDR1 SGDLS and CDR2 YYNGEE. The data stem from a study of Ad26.COV2.S vaccination and SARS-CoV-2 variants. Treatment indicated: roughly 19 received Ad26.COV2.S at low or high dose, single or two shots; 5 received placebo; per-sample allocation not given. On day 63 after the first injection, vaccine and placebo recipients gave samples. Vaccine was an Ad26 vector expressing Wuhan-strain SARS-CoV-2 spike. Assay: immunoSEQ multiplex PCR; the TCRdb copy retains only in-frame clones and omits some. Of 350,000 to 450,000 clones in the sample, roughly 84% are singletons; the top ten hold about 3.4%.

The J gene is TRBJ2-3, the V gene TRBV9; D gene ambiguous. The specimen comprised peripheral blood, sampled in a trial of Ad26.COV2.S vaccine versus placebo. The receptor was isolated from a person aged 18-60 years who received the Ad26.COV2.S COVID-19 vaccine or a placebo. CDR3 bases: TGTGCCAGCAATTCCCAGTCGGACACAGATACGCAGTATTTT. This translates into CASNSQSDTDTQYF.